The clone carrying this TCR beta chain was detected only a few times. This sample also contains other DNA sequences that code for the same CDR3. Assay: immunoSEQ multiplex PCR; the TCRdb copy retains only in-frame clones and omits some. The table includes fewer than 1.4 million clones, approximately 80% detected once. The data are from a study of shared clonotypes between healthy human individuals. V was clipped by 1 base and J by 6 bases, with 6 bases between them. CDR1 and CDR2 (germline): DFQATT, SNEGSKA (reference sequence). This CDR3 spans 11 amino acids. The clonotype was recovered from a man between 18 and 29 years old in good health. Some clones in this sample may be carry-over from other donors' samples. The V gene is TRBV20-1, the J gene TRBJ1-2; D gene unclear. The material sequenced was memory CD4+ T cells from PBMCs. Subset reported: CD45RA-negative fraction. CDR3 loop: CSARGGDGYTF. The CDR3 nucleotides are TGCAGTGCTAGAGGCGGAGATGGCTACACCTTC.